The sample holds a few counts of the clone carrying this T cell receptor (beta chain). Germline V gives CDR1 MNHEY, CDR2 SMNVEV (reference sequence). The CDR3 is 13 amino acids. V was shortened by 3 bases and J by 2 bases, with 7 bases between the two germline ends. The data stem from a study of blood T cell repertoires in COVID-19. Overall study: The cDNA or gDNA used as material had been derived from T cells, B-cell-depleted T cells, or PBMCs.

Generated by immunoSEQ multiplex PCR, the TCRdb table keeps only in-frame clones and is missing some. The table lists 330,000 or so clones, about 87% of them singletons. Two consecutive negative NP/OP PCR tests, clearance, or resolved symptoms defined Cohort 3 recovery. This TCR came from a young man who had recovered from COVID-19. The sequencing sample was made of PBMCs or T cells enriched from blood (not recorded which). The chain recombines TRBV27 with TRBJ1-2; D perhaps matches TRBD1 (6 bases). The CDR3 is CASSFDRNYGYTF. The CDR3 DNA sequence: TGTGCCAGCAGTTTCGACAGGAACTATGGCTACACCTTC.